These 27 T cell receptor beta chains were sequenced from one sample in a study of T cell changes during pregnancy in multiple sclerosis. The data were produced by immunoSEQ multiplex PCR, yet TCRdb's version contains in-frame clones alone and is incomplete. The sample carries about 72,000 clones, 75% to 95% recorded once. Sequencing was performed on peripheral blood, taken in the third trimester of pregnancy. These receptors came from a female donor in good health, enrolled as a control in a pregnancy study.

J is TRBJ1-2 and V is TRBV7-8, with 9 bases matching TRBD1. The CDR3 is 16 residues long. The germline V gene encodes CDR1 SGHVS and CDR2 FQNEAQ. The junction had 9 bases not matched to a gene; V was cut back by 4 bases and J by 3 bases. This chain's CDR3 is CASSSSTGTGHYGYTF. CDR3 DNA sequence: TGTGCCAGCAGCTCATCAACAGGGACAGGGCACTATGGCTACACCTTC.

J is TRBJ1-4 and V is TRBV5-6; no clear D gene. The CDR3 is 11 amino acids. Germline lookup yields CDR1 SGHDT and CDR2 YYEEEE. V shed 2 bases and J shed 8 bases, with 4 bases lying between them. The CDR3 bases are TGTGCCAGCAGCTTCGGGGAAAAACTGTTTTTT. This codes for CASSFGEKLFF.

The chain couples TRBV2 to TRBJ1-1; 8 positions agree with TRBD1. Germline CDR1 SNHLY, CDR2 FYNNEI. With 7 bases clipped from V and 2 bases from J, the junction kept 6 bases outside the gene matches. The CDR3 covers 14 residues. The CDR3 sequence: CASIFRGQNTEAFF. Written as DNA, the CDR3 is TGTGCCAGCATTTTCAGGGGGCAAAACACTGAAGCTTTCTTT.

The genes are TRBV29-1 and TRBJ2-1; 9 bases align to TRBD1. CDR1 and CDR2 from the germline V gene are SQVTM and ANQGSEA. J was trimmed by 8 bases and V by 7 bases; bases with no gene match: 15. CDR3 size: 15 residues. As DNA, the CDR3 is TGCAGCGCCCCCCGGCCGGGACAGGGACGGTATGAGCAGTTCTTC. This translates into CSAPRPGQGRYEQFF.

The chain couples TRBV5-1 to TRBJ2-1; TRBD1 matches at 7 bases. In germline, CDR1 is SGHRS, CDR2 YFSETQ. The ends lost 0 bases at V and 5 bases at J; junction bases unmatched: 2. This CDR3 spans 14 amino acids. Here the CDR3 DNA reads TGCGCCAGCAGCTTGGGACAGGGAGACAATGAGCAGTTCTTC. Its protein product is CASSLGQGDNEQFF. Looking up the rest from reference TRBV5-1 and TRBJ2-1 gives the full variable domain: KAGVTQTPRYLIKTRGQQVTLSCSPISGHRSVSWYQQTPGQGLQFLFEYFSETQRNKGNFPGRFSGRQFSNSRSEMNVSTLELGDSALYLCASSLGQGDNEQFFGPGTRLTVL.

CDR3 nucleotide sequence: TGCGCCAGCCAGGCACCCGGGACAGGGGCCTACGAGCAGTACTTC. Translated, it gives CASQAPGTGAYEQYF. The V gene is TRBV5-1, the J gene TRBJ2-7, with 10 bases lining up with TRBD1. Looked up from germline, CDR1 is SGHRS and CDR2 is YFSETQ. V gave up 7 bases and J gave up 2 bases; unmatched junction bases: 9. CDR3 length equals 15 residues.

This clone was seen once. J is TRBJ2-2 and V is TRBV4-3; D may be TRBD1 (6 bases). The CDR3 is 16 amino acids. Trimming took 1 base from V and 1 from J, leaving 10 bases between them. The germline gives CDR1 LGHNA, CDR2 YSLEER. The DNA for the CDR3 is TGCGCCAGCAGCCAAGGCGCAGGGGTGAACACCGGGGAGCTGTTTTTT. It is translated as CASSQGAGVNTGELFF.

The V call is TRBV18, the J call TRBJ1-3; no clear D. Looked up from germline, CDR1 is KGHSH and CDR2 is LQKENI. The CDR3 covers 15 residues. V lost 5 bases and J 2 bases, leaving 13 bases between the germline ends. CDR3 DNA: TGTGCCAGCTCATACAGTGAGGGAGCTGGAAACACCATATATTTT. Its translation: CASSYSEGAGNTIYF.

The CDR3 sequence: CASSESRPSLYGYTF. Here the CDR3 DNA reads TGTGCCAGCAGTGAAAGCAGGCCCTCCTTATATGGCTACACCTTC. The chain links TRBV6-1 to TRBJ1-2, with no clear D. Trimming took 2 bases from V and 5 from J, leaving 15 bases between them. Germline CDR1 MNHNS, CDR2 SASEGT. The CDR3 has 15 amino acids.

This chain joins TRBV10-3 and TRBJ2-3; tentatively, D is TRBD1 (6 bases). The CDR3 is 14 residues long. Germline V gene lookup returns CDR1 ENHRY and CDR2 SYGVKD. V was pared by 4 bases and J by 6 bases, with 14 bases between. DNA of the CDR3: TGTGCCATCAGTGGGCAGGGGATGATGGATACGCAGTATTTT. Translation gives CAISGQGMMDTQYF.

This clone was counted once. The chain joins TRBV5-1 to TRBJ2-5; 8 nucleotides line up with TRBD2. The CDR3 covers 14 residues. Trimming removed 5 bases from V and 2 bases from J; junction bases left unmatched: 5. Germline V gene sequence: CDR1 SGHRS, CDR2 YFSETQ. The CDR3 loop reads CASRVREVQETQYF. CDR3 nucleotides: TGCGCCAGCAGAGTGCGGGAGGTTCAAGAGACCCAGTACTTC. The full variable domain, its missing parts supplied by reference TRBV5-1 and TRBJ2-5, is KAGVTQTPRYLIKTRGQQVTLSCSPISGHRSVSWYQQTPGQGLQFLFEYFSETQRNKGNFPGRFSGRQFSNSRSEMNVSTLELGDSALYLCASRVREVQETQYFGPGTRLLVL.

This rearrangement joins TRBV7-2 to TRBJ2-1; 9 nucleotides line up with TRBD1. The CDR3 contains 14 residues. The V gene's germline CDR1 is SGHTA and CDR2 FQGNSA. The trim removed 5 bases at V and 9 bases at J, leaving 8 bases unmatched. The CDR3 here is CASSREQGAGEQFF. In nucleotides, the CDR3 is TGTGCCAGCAGCCGCGAACAGGGGGCGGGTGAGCAGTTCTTC.

The J gene is TRBJ1-2, the V gene TRBV6-5; 7 nucleotides agree with TRBD1. Germline assignment: CDR1 MNHEY and CDR2 SVGAGI. V lost 3 bases, J lost 6 bases, and 13 bases stayed unmatched. CDR3 length: 16 amino acids. The CDR3 loop reads CASSYVPPGGKNGYTF. The CDR3 bases are TGTGCCAGCAGTTATGTCCCCCCAGGGGGAAAGAATGGCTACACCTTC.

This rearrangement joins TRBV27 to TRBJ1-3, with TRBD1 as a possible D gene (5 bases). This CDR3 contains 15 residues. V was trimmed by 2 bases and J by 0 bases, leaving 8 bases between them. Germline CDR1 reads MNHEY; CDR2 reads SMNVEV (reference sequence). Written as DNA, the CDR3 is TGTGCCAGCAGTTTAGACAGTAGCTCTGGAAACACCATATATTTT. Translating gives CASSLDSSSGNTIYF.

The rearrangement uses TRBV4-1 and TRBJ1-2, with a weak D call TRBD1 (5 bases). This CDR3 has 14 amino acids. Trimming removed 2 bases from V and 2 bases from J, with 9 bases in between. Looked up from germline, CDR1 is MGHRA and CDR2 is YSYEKL. The CDR3 nucleotides are TGCGCCAGCAGCCAATCCAGGGCAAACTATGGCTACACCTTC. Protein sequence: CASSQSRANYGYTF.

The chain links TRBV4-2 to TRBJ1-4; D possibly corresponds to TRBD1 (5 bases). The CDR3 loop spans 14 amino acids. Trimming removed 0 bases at V and 5 bases at J, with 7 bases between. Germline loops: CDR1 LGHNA, CDR2 YNFKEQ. CDR3 in DNA: TGTGCCAGCAGCCAAGAGGACATAAATGAAAAACTGTTTTTT. Residues: CASSQEDINEKLFF.

The count of this clone is one. The CDR3 DNA sequence: TGTGCCAGCAGACCCAGTTATTCCTCCGGGGAGACCCAGTACTTC. Amino acid sequence: CASRPSYSSGETQYF. The chain has TRBV6-5 and TRBJ2-5; no reliable D call. The CDR3 runs 15 residues. V lost 6 bases and J lost 5, with 19 bases in between. Germline-derived CDR1 and CDR2 are MNHEY and SVGAGI.

J is TRBJ2-3 and V is TRBV2; TRBD1 matches 7 bases. CDR1 SNHLY and CDR2 FYNNEI come from the germline V gene. The CDR3 sequence is 15 residues long. V was pared by 5 bases and J by 2 bases, with 7 bases of the junction left unmatched. The CDR3 sequence is CASSRLDRFTDTQYF. The CDR3 region has the DNA TGTGCCAGCAGTCGTTTGGACAGGTTCACAGATACGCAGTATTTT.

The J gene is TRBJ1-5, the V gene TRBV30; D is unresolved. The CDR3 loop spans 13 amino acids. Trimming shortened V by 3 bases and J by 4 bases, and 10 bases separated the two germline ends. Germline CDR1 GTSNPN, CDR2 SVGIG (reference sequence). CDR3 residues: CAWSRSENQPQHF. CDR3 nucleotide sequence: TGTGCCTGGAGCCGGAGCGAAAATCAGCCCCAGCATTTT. Full variable domain (outside the CDR3, taken from reference TRBV30 and TRBJ1-5): SQTIHQWPATLVQPVGSPLSLECTVEGTSNPNLYWYRQAAGRGLQLLFYSVGIGQISSEVPQNLSASRPQDRQFILSSKKLLLSDSGFYLCAWSRSENQPQHFGDGTRLSIL.

For this clone: An end of the junction differs from the germline gene, which may be a read error. The rearrangement links TRBV4-3 to TRBJ2-1, with D possibly matching TRBD2 (6 bases). CDR3 length: 17 residues. Germline lookup yields CDR1 LGHNA and CDR2 YSLEER. CDR3 sequence (DNA): TGCGCCAGCAGCCAAGGGTCACTAGCCGGTGCCTACGATGAGCAGTTCTTC. It is translated as CASSQGSLAGAYDEQFF.

V gene TRBV7-2 combines with J gene TRBJ1-3; perhaps TRBD1 as D (6 bases). The CDR3 runs 15 residues. The germline gives CDR1 SGHTA, CDR2 FQGNSA. Trimming cost V 6 bases and J 0 bases, with 12 bases left between them. CDR3 in DNA: TGTGCCAGCAGGGGGGGGCGCTTCTCTGGAAACACCATATATTTT. Translated: CASRGGRFSGNTIYF.

The gene calls are TRBV6-4 and TRBJ1-4; 10 bases are a match to TRBD1. Germline loops: CDR1 MRHNA, CDR2 SNTAGT. The CDR3 sequence is 16 residues long. Trimming took 5 bases from V and 0 from J; bases not matched to a gene: 3. The CDR3 reads CASSPGTGATNEKLFF. The CDR3 nucleotides are TGTGCCAGCAGTCCCGGGACAGGGGCAACTAATGAAAAACTGTTTTTT.

This chain joins TRBV4-3 and TRBJ2-1; D is ambiguous. V was trimmed by 2 bases and J by 9 bases, leaving 23 bases between them. This CDR3 region has 17 residues. Germline V CDR1 and CDR2: LGHNA, YSLEER. CDR3 in amino acids: CASSQKSLVTPTGEQFF. CDR3 coding DNA: TGCGCCAGCAGCCAAAAGTCTTTAGTAACCCCAACGGGTGAGCAGTTCTTC.

The chain links TRBV18 to TRBJ2-7, with 7 positions matching TRBD2. Per germline, CDR1 KGHSH and CDR2 LQKENI. This CDR3 spans 16 amino acids. Trimming took 3 bases from V and 5 from J; bases not matched to a gene: 13. The chain's CDR3 is CASSPGGYQGSHEQYF. The CDR3 DNA reads TGTGCCAGCTCACCGGGGGGGTATCAAGGTTCCCACGAGCAGTACTTC.

This rearrangement joins TRBV4-1 to TRBJ2-7; D perhaps matches TRBD1 (6 bases). V lost 2 bases, J lost 4 bases, and 18 bases lay in between. Germline-derived CDR1 and CDR2 are MGHRA and YSYEKL. This CDR3 comprises 16 residues. As DNA, the CDR3 is TGCGCCAGCAGCCAATCGATACAGGGCCTGAGTTACGAGCAGTACTTC. Its protein is CASSQSIQGLSYEQYF.

The chain carries TRBV7-2 and TRBJ1-1, with D perhaps TRBD1 (5 bases). The CDR3 is made up of 15 amino acids. The V end was cut by 1 base, the J end by 4 bases, with 13 bases between. The germline CDR1 and CDR2 sequences are SGHTA and FQGNSA. CDR3: CASSLVGGRGTEAFF. In DNA, the CDR3 is TGTGCCAGCAGCTTAGTGGGGGGAAGGGGCACTGAAGCTTTCTTT.

This clone was recorded once. The chain couples TRBV7-9 to TRBJ1-1, with D possibly being TRBD1 (6 bases). Germline V gives CDR1 SEHNR, CDR2 FQNEAQ (reference sequence). V was pared by 11 bases and J by 4 bases, with 17 bases between. This CDR3 region has 13 residues. The CDR3 here is CACHWGGSTEAFF. The DNA for the CDR3 is TGTGCCTGTCACTGGGGGGGCTCCACTGAAGCTTTCTTT.